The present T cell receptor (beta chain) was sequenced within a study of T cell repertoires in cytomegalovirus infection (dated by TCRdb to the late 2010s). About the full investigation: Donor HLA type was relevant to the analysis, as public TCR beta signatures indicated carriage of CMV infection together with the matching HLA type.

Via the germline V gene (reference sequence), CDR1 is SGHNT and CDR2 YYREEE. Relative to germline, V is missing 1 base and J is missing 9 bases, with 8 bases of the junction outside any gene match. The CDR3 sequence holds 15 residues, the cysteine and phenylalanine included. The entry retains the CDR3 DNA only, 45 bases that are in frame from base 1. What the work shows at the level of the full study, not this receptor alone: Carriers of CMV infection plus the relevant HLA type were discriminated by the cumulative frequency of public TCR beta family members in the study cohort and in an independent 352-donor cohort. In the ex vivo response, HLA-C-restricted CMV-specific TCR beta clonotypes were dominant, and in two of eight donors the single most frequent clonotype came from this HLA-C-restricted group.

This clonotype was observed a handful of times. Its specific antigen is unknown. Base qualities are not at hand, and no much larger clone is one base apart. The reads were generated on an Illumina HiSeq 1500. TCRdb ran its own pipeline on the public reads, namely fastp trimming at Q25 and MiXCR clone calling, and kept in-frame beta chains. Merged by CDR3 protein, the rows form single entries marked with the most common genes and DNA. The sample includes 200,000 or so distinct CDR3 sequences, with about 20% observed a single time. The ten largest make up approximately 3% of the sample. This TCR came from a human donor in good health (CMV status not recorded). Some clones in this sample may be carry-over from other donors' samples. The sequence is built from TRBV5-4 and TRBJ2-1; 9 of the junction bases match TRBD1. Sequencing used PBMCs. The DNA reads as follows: TGTGCCAGCAGCTTGTCTGGGACAGGGCCCGGTGAGCAGTTCTTC. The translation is CASSLSGTGPGEQFF.